The 17 T cell receptor beta chains reported below all come from one sample, sequenced in a study of cytotoxic CD8 clonotypes in ibrutinib-treated CLL. Method: immunoSEQ multiplex PCR; TCRdb's copy keeps in-frame clones and lacks some. The table shows 130,000 or so clones, with 70% to 85% occurring only once. The specimen was PBMCs, collected after 12 months of ibrutinib treatment. The receptors here all came from a human donor with chronic lymphocytic leukemia.

The CDR3 loop is CASSPLGTLNTEAFF. The CDR3 DNA reads as TGTGCCAGCTCACCACTTGGGACCCTGAACACTGAAGCTTTCTTT. This chain joins TRBV18 and TRBJ1-1; D is possibly TRBD1 (5 bases). Trimming pared 1 base from V and 0 bases from J, leaving 9 bases between. Germline CDR1 and CDR2: KGHSH and LQKENI. This CDR3 is built from 15 residues.

This clone was seen ten or more times. The rearrangement links TRBV27 to TRBJ1-4; 10 bases align to TRBD1. Looked up from germline, CDR1 is MNHEY and CDR2 is SMNVEV (reference sequence). This CDR3 has 14 residues. V shed 5 bases and J 7 bases; nucleotides not matched to a gene: 4. The CDR3 DNA reads TGTGCCAGCAGTCCGACAGGGGGCCTTGAAAAACTGTTTTTT. Translated: CASSPTGGLEKLFF.

V is TRBV19 and J is TRBJ2-1; 10 bases are a match to TRBD2. The CDR3 length is 16 residues. Trimming removed 6 bases from V and 0 bases from J; junction bases left unmatched: 5. Germline V gives CDR1 LNHDA, CDR2 SQIVND (reference sequence). This CDR3 is CASRLAGPSSYNEQFF. The CDR3 coding sequence is TGTGCCAGTAGACTAGCGGGACCCAGCTCCTACAATGAGCAGTTCTTC.

The J gene is TRBJ2-7, the V gene TRBV28; 11 bases agree with TRBD2. Germline V gene lookup returns CDR1 MDHEN and CDR2 SYDVKM. V lost 1 base, J lost 6 bases, and 2 bases stayed unmatched. The CDR3 contains 14 residues. The CDR3, as DNA: TGTGCCAGCAGTTTATCGGGGACTAGCGGCGAGCAGTACTTC. Residues: CASSLSGTSGEQYF. The variable domain in full, with the rest retrieved from reference TRBV28 and TRBJ2-7, is DVKVTQSSRYLVKRTGEKVFLECVQDMDHENMFWYRQDPGLGLRLIYFSYDVKMKEKGDIPEGYSVSREKKERFSLILESASTNQTSMYLCASSLSGTSGEQYFGPGTRLTVT.

This chain links TRBV19 with TRBJ1-6, with D unresolved. The CDR3 length is 15 residues. Looked up from germline, CDR1 is LNHDA and CDR2 is SQIVND (reference sequence). Deletions cut 6 bases from V and 2 bases from J, with 11 bases between. As DNA, the CDR3 is TGTGCCAGTAGCCCCATCGAAGCCTATAATTCACCCCTCCACTTT. As protein: CASSPIEAYNSPLHF.

This sequence joins TRBV4-3 and TRBJ2-1; 9 positions match TRBD2. Looked up from germline, CDR1 is LGHNA and CDR2 is YSLEER. V trimming: 7 bases; J trimming: 8 bases; junction bases outside the gene matches: 9. CDR3 length: 14 amino acids. The CDR3 loop reads CASTPGLASDEQFF. CDR3 bases: TGCGCCAGCACCCCGGGACTAGCATCCGATGAGCAGTTCTTC.

The chain recombines TRBV27 with TRBJ1-1; D is unresolved. This CDR3 contains 14 residues. Germline CDR1 and CDR2: MNHEY and SMNVEV (reference sequence). The ends were cut back, 5 bases at V and 6 bases at J, with 16 bases in the middle. CDR3 bases: TGTGCCAGCAGTAAAGACCATACCCTCGCTGAAGCTTTCTTT. It encodes CASSKDHTLAEAFF.

As regards this clone: In the same sample, other DNA sequences code for this CDR3. The chain links TRBV18 to TRBJ2-5; D remains unclear. The V gene lost 3 bases and the J gene lost 1 base, with 0 bases spanning the gap. The CDR3 runs to 11 residues. Germline CDR1 reads KGHSH; CDR2 reads LQKENI. CDR3 loop: CASSPQETQYF. The DNA for the CDR3 is TGTGCCAGCTCACCCCAAGAGACCCAGTACTTC. Full variable domain (rest looked up from reference TRBV18 and TRBJ2-5): NAGVMQNPRHLVRRRGQEARLRCSPMKGHSHVYWYRQLPEEGLKFMVYLQKENIIDESGMPKERFSAEFPKEGPSILRIQQVVRGDSAAYFCASSPQETQYFGPGTRLLVL.

This clone was observed a single time. This chain connects TRBV28 to TRBJ2-7; TRBD2 agrees at 7 bases. Germline V CDR1 and CDR2: MDHEN, SYDVKM. The V segment lost 6 bases and the J segment 0 bases; nucleotides outside the gene matches: 8. The CDR3 loop spans 15 amino acids. CDR3 loop: CASSPLASLSYEQYF. CDR3 bases: TGTGCCAGCAGCCCACTAGCGTCCCTCTCCTACGAGCAGTACTTC.

This clone appeared a few times. The chain is built from TRBV28 and TRBJ1-5; D gene ambiguous. The germline gives CDR1 MDHEN, CDR2 SYDVKM. V was shortened by 2 bases and J by 7 bases, with 9 bases between the two germline ends. The CDR3 spans 13 residues. The CDR3 DNA is TGTGCCAGCAGTTTAGTGCTATGGCAGCCCCAGCATTTT. It translates to CASSLVLWQPQHF.

V is TRBV2 and J is TRBJ1-5, with D possibly being TRBD1 (5 bases). CDR1 is SNHLY and CDR2 is FYNNEI in the germline V gene. The CDR3 is made up of 14 amino acids. V was clipped by 7 bases and J by 7 bases, with 17 bases between them. The CDR3 loop reads CASKVGAQAQPQHF. The CDR3 DNA reads TGTGCCAGCAAGGTAGGGGCCCAAGCACAGCCCCAGCATTTT.

The V and J genes are TRBV7-8 and TRBJ2-3; D remains ambiguous. The CDR3 covers 18 residues. CDR1 and CDR2 from the germline V gene are SGHVS and FQNEAQ. Trimming took off 2 bases at V and 1 base at J, with 19 bases between the two ends. CDR3 loop: CASSLLGSSGWRTDTQYF. The DNA for the CDR3 is TGTGCCAGCAGCTTACTGGGGTCTTCGGGTTGGCGCACAGATACGCAGTATTTT. Filled out from reference TRBV7-8 and TRBJ2-3, the complete variable domain reads GAGVSQSPRYKVAKRGQDVALRCDPISGHVSLFWYQQALGQGPEFLTYFQNEAQLDKSGLPSDRFFAERPEGSVSTLKIQRTQQEDSAVYLCASSLLGSSGWRTDTQYFGPGTRLTVL.

The gene calls are TRBV7-2 and TRBJ2-7; no definite D call. Germline CDR1 and CDR2: SGHTA and FQGNSA. There are 12 residues in the CDR3. V was trimmed by 0 bases and J by 6 bases, leaving 6 bases between them. CDR3: CASSLALPEQYF. The DNA of the CDR3 is TGTGCCAGCAGCTTAGCCCTCCCCGAGCAGTACTTC. The full variable domain, in which reference TRBV7-2 and TRBJ2-7 provide the parts outside the CDR3, is GAGVSQSPSNKVTEKGKDVELRCDPISGHTALYWYRQSLGQGLEFLIYFQGNSAPDKSGLPSDRFSAERTGGSVSTLTIQRTQQEDSAVYLCASSLALPEQYFGPGTRLTVT.

This clone was counted only a few times. V is TRBV4-1 and J is TRBJ1-1; D gene uncertain. CDR3 length: 13 residues. Germline loops: CDR1 MGHRA, CDR2 YSYEKL. The V end lost 10 bases, the J end lost 4 bases, and 16 bases lay between the germline ends. This CDR3 reads CATTLEGGTEAFF. CDR3 coding DNA: TGCGCCACCACGTTAGAGGGCGGCACTGAAGCTTTCTTT.

The chain uses TRBV19 and TRBJ1-5, with 10 bases lining up with TRBD1. Germline CDR1 is LNHDA and CDR2 is SQIVND (reference sequence). V lost 1 base and J lost 7; bases outside the gene matches: 4. CDR3 size: 15 residues. The CDR3 protein is CASSIVGQGSQPQHF. CDR3 nucleotide sequence: TGTGCCAGTAGTATAGTGGGACAGGGGTCCCAGCCCCAGCATTTT.

This chain joins TRBV7-2 and TRBJ2-7; D is unclear. V was shortened by 2 bases and J by 0 bases, with 2 bases between the two germline ends. CDR1 SGHTA and CDR2 FQGNSA come from the germline V gene. The CDR3 covers 12 residues. The CDR3 coding sequence is TGTGCCAGCAGCTTACGCTCCTACGAGCAGTACTTC. Translated: CASSLRSYEQYF.

This clone was recorded only once. The chain joins TRBV28 to TRBJ2-7; 12 nucleotides align to TRBD2. This CDR3 has 16 amino acids. Germline V gene data show CDR1 as MDHEN and CDR2 as SYDVKM. The V and J ends lost 5 bases and 5 bases, in that order; junction bases with no gene match: 10. The CDR3 reads CASSLSTSGRSHEQYF. CDR3 nucleotides: TGTGCCAGCAGTCTCTCCACTAGCGGGAGGAGTCACGAGCAGTACTTC.